This T cell receptor beta chain was sequenced for a study of memory CD4+ T cells and cytomegalovirus serostatus. For the study at large: Healthy Belgian adult donors included nine or ten CMV-positive and more than 20 CMV-negative people. Study results and caveats: Each of approximately 69 CMV-associated TCRbeta sequences occurred in one to five individuals. A US-trained random forest predicted CMV serostatus with median AUC approximately 0.9.

The sort gate was single viable CD3+CD4+CD8-CD45RO+ cells for memory CD4+ T cells. Profiling relied on immunoSEQ multiplex PCR, and the TCRdb table lists in-frame clones only, not all of them. The table lists 30,000 to 40,000 clones, roughly 85% of them singletons. With respect to this clone: Its antigen is not known.

This TCR was sampled from an adult in good health and CMV-seropositive. Sequencing was performed on memory CD4+ T cells from blood.

The CDR3: CASSADRLNTEAFF. As DNA, the CDR3 is TGTGCCAGCAGCGCCGACAGATTGAACACTGAAGCTTTCTTT. The genes are TRBV7-3 and TRBJ1-1; possible D gene TRBD1, 5 bases. CDR1 is SGHTA, CDR2 FQGTGA, per germline. There are 14 residues in the CDR3. The V and J ends lost 5 bases and 0 bases respectively, with 10 bases between them.